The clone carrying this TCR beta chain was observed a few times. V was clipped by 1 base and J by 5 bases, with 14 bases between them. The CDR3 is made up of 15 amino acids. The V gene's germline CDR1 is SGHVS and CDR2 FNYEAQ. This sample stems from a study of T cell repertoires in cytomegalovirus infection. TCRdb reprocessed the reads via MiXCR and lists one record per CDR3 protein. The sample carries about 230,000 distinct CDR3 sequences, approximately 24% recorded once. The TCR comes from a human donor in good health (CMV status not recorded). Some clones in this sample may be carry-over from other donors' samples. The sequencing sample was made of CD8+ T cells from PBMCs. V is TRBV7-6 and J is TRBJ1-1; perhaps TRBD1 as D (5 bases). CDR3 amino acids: CASSLEWSGRTEAFF. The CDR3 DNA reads TGTGCCAGCAGCTTAGAGTGGTCAGGGAGGACTGAAGCTTTCTTT.